This paragraph reports one T cell receptor (beta chain). This sample is part of a study of technical replicates of blood from four donors. Some clones are missing from TCRdb's copy, which holds only in-frame ones; the method was immunoSEQ multiplex PCR. This sample carries about 49,000 clones, roughly 90% of them seen once, and the ten largest clones take about 4.3%. Sequences were obtained from PBMCs. The receptor was isolated from a human donor in good health. Some clones in this sample may be carry-over from other donors' samples.

In nucleotides, the CDR3 is TGTGCCAGCAGCGCACAGGGGCCCTATGGCTACACCTTC. This gives the protein CASSAQGPYGYTF. The genes are TRBV14 and TRBJ1-2; 7 bases line up with TRBD1. CDR1 is SGHDN, CDR2 FVKESK, per germline. This CDR3 is 13 amino acids long. The V gene end was trimmed by 5 bases and the J gene end by 4 bases; junction bases not matched to a gene: 4.